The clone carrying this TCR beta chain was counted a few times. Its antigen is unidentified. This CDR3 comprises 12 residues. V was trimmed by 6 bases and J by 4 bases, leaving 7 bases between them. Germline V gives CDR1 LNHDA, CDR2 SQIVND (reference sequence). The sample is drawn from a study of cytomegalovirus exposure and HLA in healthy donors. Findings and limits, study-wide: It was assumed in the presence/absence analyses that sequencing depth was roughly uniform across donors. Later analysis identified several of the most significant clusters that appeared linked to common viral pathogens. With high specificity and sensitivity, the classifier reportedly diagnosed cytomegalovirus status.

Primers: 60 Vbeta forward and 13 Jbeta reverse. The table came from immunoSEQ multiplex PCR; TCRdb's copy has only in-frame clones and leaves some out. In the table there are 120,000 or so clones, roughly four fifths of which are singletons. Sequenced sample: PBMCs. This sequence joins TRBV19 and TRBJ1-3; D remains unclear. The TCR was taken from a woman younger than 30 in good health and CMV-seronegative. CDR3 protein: CASRPGGNTIYF. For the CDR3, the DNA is TGTGCCAGTAGACCAGGCGGAAACACCATATATTTT.